This T cell receptor (beta chain) derives from a study of T cells in Graves' hyperthyroidism and ophthalmopathy. Germline CDR1 MDHEN, CDR2 SYDVKM. After removal of 6 bases from V and 5 bases from J, the junction contained 10 bases not matched to a gene. This CDR3 has 16 amino acids. At least ten counts were recorded for this clonotype. TCR beta CDR3 regions were amplified from RNA. The HTBI primer set drove a first-round RT-PCR of the TCR CDR3. TCRdb itself ran the multiplex PCR reads through MiXCR, one entry per CDR3 protein. Of hundreds of thousands of distinct CDR3 sequences listed, roughly 16% are singletons.

This receptor was identified in a woman aged 25 to 39 with Graves' hyperthyroidism. Sequencing input: blood. J is TRBJ2-7 and V is TRBV28; 13 bases line up with TRBD2. CDR3 in DNA: TGTGCCAGCAGCCCGTGGACTAGCGGGAGTGGCGACGAGCAGTACTTC. Translation: CASSPWTSGSGDEQYF.